The TCR beta chain under discussion was sequenced for a study of shared clonotypes between healthy human individuals. Once extracted for a subset, genomic DNA was divided evenly among several immunoSEQ plates. Per the authors' pipeline: Filtering was not the same, since immunoSEQ gave junction-only sequences without quality scores. Method: immunoSEQ multiplex PCR; TCRdb's copy keeps in-frame clones and lacks some. Clonal size and the V and J genes are those of that table, whereas D and trimming came from the DNA. In the table there are 730,000 or so clones, roughly 70% of which are singletons. Study conclusions and caveats: Relative to memory subsets, naive subsets generally showed larger estimated richness. Naive CD4 clonotype sharing across a few donors was approximately 5.2%.

This clone was seen only a few times. The antigen remains unidentified. What was sequenced was memory CD4+ T cells sorted from blood. The subset here: CD45RA-negative fraction. The TCR sequence derives from a young woman in good health.

Here the CDR3 DNA reads TGTGCCAGCAGCTCACAGGGGCAGCCCCAGCATTTT. This codes for CASSSQGQPQHF. The rearrangement uses TRBV7-2 and TRBJ1-5; the match to TRBD1 covers 7 bases. The V and J ends lost 4 bases and 7 bases, in that order; junction bases with no gene match: 1. From germline, CDR1 is SGHTA and CDR2 FQGNSA. CDR3 length: 12 residues.